Presented here are 26 T cell receptor beta chains from one specimen sequenced in a study of control samples from healthy donors and cancer patients. Only in-frame clones appear in the TCRdb table, and some are missing; sequencing was by immunoSEQ multiplex PCR. Among 130,000 or so clones listed, 70% to 90% were seen once. Sequences were obtained from blood. The receptor source for this set is a man aged 45-65 years in good health.

This chain uses TRBV6-1 with TRBJ1-5; D perhaps matches TRBD1 (6 bases). CDR3 length equals 14 residues. Trimming took off 3 bases at V and 5 bases at J, with 11 bases between the two ends. Germline lookup yields CDR1 MNHNS and CDR2 SASEGT. The CDR3 reads CASSDGGAYQPQHF. In nucleotides, the CDR3 is TGTGCCAGCAGTGACGGGGGCGCCTATCAGCCCCAGCATTTT.

The CDR3 loop is CASSPNTGELFF. CDR3 DNA sequence: TGTGCCAGCAGTCCGAACACCGGGGAGCTGTTTTTT. This sequence joins TRBV3-1 (or the pseudogene TRBV3-2) and TRBJ2-2; no reliable D call. V lost 6 bases and J lost 0, with 2 bases in between. This CDR3 contains 12 residues. Per germline, CDR1 LGHDT and CDR2 YNNKEL (reference sequence).

The rearrangement joins TRBV3-1 (or the pseudogene TRBV3-2) to TRBJ1-4; the D is unclear. Looked up from germline, CDR1 is LGHDT and CDR2 is YNNKEL (reference sequence). CDR3 size: 14 residues. The ends were cut back, 10 bases at V and 2 bases at J, with 14 bases in the middle. DNA of the CDR3: TGTGCCACCTCGGATCGCTACACTAATGAAAAACTGTTTTTT. This encodes CATSDRYTNEKLFF.

The genes are TRBV21-1 and TRBJ2-3; TRBD2 is taken as the D call from the table, unchecked against the DNA. TRBV21-1 is noted as a pseudogene. This CDR3 comprises 18 residues. This CDR3 reads CASSAKLQRGDSADTQYF. CDR3 sequence (DNA): TGTGCCAGCAGCGCAAAATTACAGCGGGGGGACTCGGCAGATACGCAGTATTTT.

The chain employs TRBV9 and TRBJ2-7; maybe TRBD1 (6 bases). V dropped 3 bases and J dropped 0 bases, with 7 bases sitting between them. Per germline, CDR1 SGDLS and CDR2 YYNGEE. The CDR3 contains 13 residues. The CDR3 region is CASSETGSYEQYF. CDR3 nucleotide sequence: TGTGCCAGCAGCGAGACAGGCTCCTACGAGCAGTACTTC.

The chain joins TRBV3-1 (or the pseudogene TRBV3-2) to TRBJ2-3, with 13 bases identical to TRBD2. The length of the CDR3 is 15 residues. The V gene end was trimmed by 3 bases and the J gene end by 9 bases; junction bases not matched to a gene: 6. CDR1 and CDR2 (germline): LGHDT, YNNKEL (reference sequence). The CDR3 loop reads CASSHTSGGAITQYF. CDR3 DNA sequence: TGTGCCAGCAGCCACACTAGCGGGGGGGCTATAACGCAGTATTTT.

The genes are TRBV9 and TRBJ1-3; D is undetermined. Germline V gene sequence: CDR1 SGDLS, CDR2 YYNGEE. The CDR3 runs 12 residues. With 2 bases removed from V and 9 bases from J, the gap between germline ends came to 9 bases. The CDR3 nucleotides read TGTGCCAGCAGCGTTGTGGAAGGCACCATATATTTT. As protein: CASSVVEGTIYF.

The chain links TRBV3-1 (or the pseudogene TRBV3-2) to TRBJ2-2, with 11 bases lining up with TRBD1. Germline V gene lookup returns CDR1 LGHDT and CDR2 YNNKEL (reference sequence). This CDR3 has 15 residues. Losses at the gene ends were 4 bases for V and 5 bases for J; bases not matched to a gene: 3. The CDR3 region has the DNA TGTGCCAGCAGCCCCCGGGACAGGGGGACCGGGGAGCTGTTTTTT. Translation gives CASSPRDRGTGELFF.

This chain joins TRBV6-1 and TRBJ1-5; D is unresolved. The CDR3 contains 14 residues. Germline V gene lookup returns CDR1 MNHNS and CDR2 SASEGT. Trimming pared 1 base from V and 7 bases from J, leaving 11 bases between. Written as DNA, the CDR3 is TGTGCCAGCAGTGAAGGAGGGAAAGGCCAGCCCCAGCATTTT. It encodes CASSEGGKGQPQHF.

The chain carries TRBV18 and TRBJ1-2, with D possibly matching TRBD1 (5 bases). V was shortened by 0 bases and J by 3 bases, with 11 bases between the two germline ends. Germline assignment: CDR1 KGHSH and CDR2 LQKENI. The CDR3 loop spans 15 amino acids. CDR3 nucleotide sequence: TGTGCCAGCTCACCACCCCGGGGCGGGGACTATGGCTACACCTTC. Amino acids: CASSPPRGGDYGYTF.

This clone has a handful of counts. The chain links TRBV7-3 to TRBJ2-2; weak D call: TRBD2 (5 bases). The ends were cut back, 6 bases at V and 3 bases at J, with 14 bases in the middle. CDR1 is SGHTA and CDR2 is FQGTGA in the germline V gene. The CDR3 extends over 15 amino acids. CDR3 in DNA: TGTGCCAGCAGACTCACTAGTACGGACACCGGGGAGCTGTTTTTT. Its translation is CASRLTSTDTGELFF.

This clone has just a few counts. This rearrangement joins TRBV19 to TRBJ2-1; D is possibly TRBD2 (6 bases). The ends were cut back, 5 bases at V and 2 bases at J, with 16 bases in the middle. The germline gives CDR1 LNHDA, CDR2 SQIVND (reference sequence). The CDR3 has 16 amino acids. The CDR3 loop reads CASSPVAVFTYNEQFF. For the CDR3, the DNA is TGTGCCAGTAGTCCAGTAGCGGTTTTCACCTACAATGAGCAGTTCTTC.

CDR3 sequence: CASSLGTPWDGYTF. CDR3 nucleotide sequence: TGTGCCAGCAGCCTAGGGACCCCTTGGGATGGCTACACCTTC. The chain has TRBV7-9 and TRBJ1-2; D is perhaps TRBD1 (5 bases). Trimming removed 5 bases from V and 6 bases from J, with 16 bases in between. The CDR3 loop spans 14 amino acids. The germline gives CDR1 SEHNR, CDR2 FQNEAQ (reference sequence).

V usage is TRBV4-1 and J usage is TRBJ2-1, with unresolved D. Germline V CDR1 and CDR2: MGHRA, YSYEKL. V lost 3 bases, J lost 7 bases, and 10 bases lay in between. The CDR3 loop spans 13 amino acids. The CDR3 DNA reads TGCGCCAGCAGCCAGCCGCACGCGAATGAGCAGTTCTTC. The encoded protein is CASSQPHANEQFF.

This chain connects TRBV18 to TRBJ2-2; D is perhaps TRBD1 (6 bases). This CDR3 has 18 amino acids. Germline lookup yields CDR1 KGHSH and CDR2 LQKENI. The V end was cut by 4 bases, the J end by 3 bases, with 21 bases between. The CDR3 loop reads CASSQRPTQGFDTGELFF. The CDR3 DNA reads TGTGCCAGCTCACAGCGACCAACCCAGGGGTTTGACACCGGGGAGCTGTTTTTT.

The rearrangement joins TRBV20-1 to TRBJ2-5, with TRBD2 identical over 8 bases. The germline V gene encodes CDR1 DFQATT and CDR2 SNEGSKA (reference sequence). CDR3 length: 13 residues. V lost 3 bases, J lost 9 bases, and 9 bases stayed unmatched. The CDR3 DNA reads as TGCAGTGCTAGTCCTGGCGGGGGGTTGGCCCAGTACTTC. Protein: CSASPGGGLAQYF.

The chain is built from TRBV5-4 and TRBJ1-1, with D tentatively TRBD1 (5 bases). Looked up from germline, CDR1 is SGHNT and CDR2 is YYREEE (reference sequence). Trimming pared 4 bases from V and 1 base from J, leaving 17 bases between. The CDR3 consists of 16 residues. The CDR3 region is CASSPRAAGQNTEAFF. The CDR3 nucleotides are TGTGCCAGCAGCCCGCGGGCGGCAGGACAGAACACTGAAGCTTTCTTT.

This chain uses TRBV5-1 with TRBJ2-1; tentatively, D is TRBD2 (5 bases). Germline CDR1 is SGHRS and CDR2 is YFSETQ. There are 15 residues in the CDR3. Trimming stripped 4 bases from V and 2 bases from J, with 13 bases between. For the CDR3, the DNA is TGCGCCAGCAGCGGAATGACTAAAACCTACAATGAGCAGTTCTTC. It is translated as CASSGMTKTYNEQFF.

The chain couples TRBV6-6 to TRBJ2-7, with 9 nucleotides matching TRBD1. Germline V lookup: CDR1 MNHNY, CDR2 SVGAGI (reference sequence). With 1 base clipped from V and 5 bases from J, the junction kept 9 bases outside the gene matches. This CDR3 region has 16 residues. For the CDR3, the DNA is TGTGCCAGCAGTTACTACAGGGGGCTACCGGGGGACGAGCAGTACTTC. Translating it yields CASSYYRGLPGDEQYF.

CDR3 sequence reads: CASSMAGGIGETQYF. Here the CDR3 DNA reads TGTGCCAGTAGTATGGCCGGGGGGATCGGAGAGACCCAGTACTTC. The rearrangement links TRBV19 to TRBJ2-5; 7 bases line up with TRBD2. CDR3 size: 15 residues. Germline loops: CDR1 LNHDA, CDR2 SQIVND (reference sequence). The V gene end was trimmed by 3 bases and the J gene end by 4 bases; junction bases not matched to a gene: 8.

V is TRBV5-1 and J is TRBJ1-1; D remains unclear. This CDR3 region has 11 residues. Germline V lookup: CDR1 SGHRS, CDR2 YFSETQ. Trimming pared 3 bases from V and 3 bases from J, leaving 3 bases between. As DNA, the CDR3 is TGCGCCAGCAGCTCAGACACTGAAGCTTTCTTT. Its translation: CASSSDTEAFF.

This CDR3 is CASSPDRPSYEQYF. The CDR3, as DNA: TGTGCCAGCAGCCCCGACAGGCCCTCCTACGAGCAGTACTTC. The rearrangement links TRBV11-2 to TRBJ2-7, with D tentatively TRBD1 (6 bases). Germline CDR1 and CDR2: SGHAT and FQNNGV. This CDR3 contains 14 residues. Trimming shortened V by 5 bases and J by 0 bases, and 11 bases separated the two germline ends.

The chain combines TRBV5-1 with TRBJ2-3; TRBD2 matches at 11 bases. The CDR3 runs to 19 residues. V lost 0 bases and J lost 3; bases outside the gene matches: 12. Per the germline V gene, CDR1 is SGHRS and CDR2 is YFSETQ. CDR3 region: CASSLARGVAGGPTDTQYF. The DNA of the CDR3 is TGCGCCAGCAGCTTGGCCAGGGGTGTAGCGGGGGGGCCAACAGATACGCAGTATTTT.

The chain's CDR3 is CASSLTVSGGNTIYF. CDR3 sequence (DNA): TGTGCCAGCAGCTTAACAGTTTCGGGGGGAAACACCATATATTTT. J is TRBJ1-3 and V is TRBV7-6; D is ambiguous. Germline V gene lookup returns CDR1 SGHVS and CDR2 FNYEAQ. CDR3 length: 15 amino acids. Trimming pared 2 bases from V and 4 bases from J, leaving 12 bases between.

The chain is built from TRBV5-1 and TRBJ1-4; D is unresolved. The ends were cut back, 0 bases at V and 4 bases at J, with 4 bases in the middle. The length of the CDR3 is 13 residues. Germline CDR1 SGHRS, CDR2 YFSETQ. CDR3 in amino acids: CASSLGDNEKLFF. The CDR3 DNA follows: TGCGCCAGCAGCTTGGGGGATAATGAAAAACTGTTTTTT.

This chain connects TRBV20-1 to TRBJ1-5; maybe TRBD1 (6 bases). The CDR3 is made up of 15 amino acids. The ends were cut back, 3 bases at V and 1 base at J, with 13 bases in the middle. Germline CDR1 reads DFQATT; CDR2 reads SNEGSKA (reference sequence). The DNA of the CDR3 is TGCAGTGCTAGTTGGGGGGCGCGAAGCAATCAGCCCCAGCATTTT. Translation gives CSASWGARSNQPQHF.